This TCR beta chain is drawn from a study of CD4 T cells in relation to SARS-CoV-2 and coronaviruses. Background on the study: ViraFEST: approximately 10-day antigen culture of PBMCs, then TCR beta CDR3 sequencing.

TCRdb's table, derived via immunoSEQ multiplex PCR, lists solely in-frame clones and lacks some. Of some 29,000 clones listed, around 84% are singletons. Before the COVID-19 pandemic, during about 2011-2019, CD4+ T cells were taken from unexposed donors. The cells were cultured for 10 days before CD4+ T cells were isolated. This clone was seen just once. The antigen remains unidentified. The germline V and J ends were trimmed by 5 bases and 0 bases, with 14 bases remaining between them. The CDR3 totals 15 residues. Germline-derived CDR1 and CDR2 are LNHDA and SQIVND (reference sequence). This sequence was found in a human donor in good health. The sample consisted of CD4+ T cells from PBMCs, cultured in vitro. The V gene is TRBV19, the J gene TRBJ2-7; TRBD1 is a possible D gene (5 bases). The CDR3 DNA reads as TGTGCCAGTAGTGAGGTGACAGCCGCCTCCTACGAGCAGTACTTC. Translating it yields CASSEVTAASYEQYF.